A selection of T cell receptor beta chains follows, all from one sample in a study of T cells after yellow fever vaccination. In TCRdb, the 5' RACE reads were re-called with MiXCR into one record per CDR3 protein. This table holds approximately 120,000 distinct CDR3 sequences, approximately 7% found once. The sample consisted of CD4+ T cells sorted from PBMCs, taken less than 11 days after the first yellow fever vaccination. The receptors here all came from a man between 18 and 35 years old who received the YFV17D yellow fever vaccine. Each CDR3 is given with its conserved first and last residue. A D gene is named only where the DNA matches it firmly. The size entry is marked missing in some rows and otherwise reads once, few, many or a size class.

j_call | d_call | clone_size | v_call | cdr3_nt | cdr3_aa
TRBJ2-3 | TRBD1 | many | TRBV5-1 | TGCGCCAGCAGCTTCGGGACAGGCCCTAGCACAGATACGCAGTATTTT | CASSFGTGPSTDTQYF
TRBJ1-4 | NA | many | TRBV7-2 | TGTGCCAGCAGCTTATTAATCAATGAAAAACTGTTTTTT | CASSLLINEKLFF
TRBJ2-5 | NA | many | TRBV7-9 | TGTGCCAGCAGCTCCAGGGTTCTCCAAGAGACCCAGTACTTC | CASSSRVLQETQYF
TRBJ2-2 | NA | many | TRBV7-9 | TGTGCCAGCAGTCGAGGAGAATCCACCGGGGAGCTGTTTTTT | CASSRGESTGELFF
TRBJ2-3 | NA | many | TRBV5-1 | TGCGCCAGCAGGGGTGCAGCGCCCACAGATACGCAGTATTTT | CASRGAAPTDTQYF
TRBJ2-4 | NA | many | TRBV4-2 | TGTGCCAGCAGCAGACCCCTGGACACTACCACCCAAAACATTCAGTACTTC | CASSRPLDTTTQNIQYF
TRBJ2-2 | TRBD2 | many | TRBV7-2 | TGTGCCAGCAGCTCGTACTGGAAGTCGGGGGGACCCACGTTTTTT | CASSSYWKSGGPTFF
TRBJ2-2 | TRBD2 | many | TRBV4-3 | TGCGCCAGCAGCCAACGGGGACTAGCGGGCACCGGGGAGCTGTTTTTT | CASSQRGLAGTGELFF
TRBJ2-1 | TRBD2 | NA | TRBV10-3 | TGTGCCATCAGTGGCGGGGGGAGGAACAATGAGCAGTTCTTC | CAISGGGRNNEQFF
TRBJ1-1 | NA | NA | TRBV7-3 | TGTGCCAGCAGCTTTTCCAGGGTCACTGAAGCTTTCTTT | CASSFSRVTEAFF
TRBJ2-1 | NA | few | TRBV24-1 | TGTGCCACCAGTGATCCCGGGGCCAGCTCCTACAATGAGCAGTTCTTC | CATSDPGASSYNEQFF
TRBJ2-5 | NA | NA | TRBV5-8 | TGTGCCAGCAGCTTGGCCCTAGCTAAGCCGGAGACCCAGTACTTC | CASSLALAKPETQYF
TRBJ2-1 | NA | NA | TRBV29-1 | TGCAGCGTTGTGGAAGGGGCTGCGAACAATGAGCAGTTCTTC | CSVVEGAANNEQFF
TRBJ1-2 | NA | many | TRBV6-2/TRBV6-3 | TGTGCCAGCAGTTACTCGGCCGGGGGCGCAATCTATGGCTACACCTTC | CASSYSAGGAIYGYTF
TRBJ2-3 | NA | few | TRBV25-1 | TGTGCCAGCAGTAAATCTAAGGGGATTCGCACAGATACGCAGTATTTT | CASSKSKGIRTDTQYF
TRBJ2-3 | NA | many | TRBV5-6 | TGTGCCAGCAGCGTCACAGATACGCAGTATTTT | CASSVTDTQYF
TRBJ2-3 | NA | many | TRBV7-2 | TGTGCCAGCAGCCCGGCGGCTACAGATACGCAGTATTTT | CASSPAATDTQYF
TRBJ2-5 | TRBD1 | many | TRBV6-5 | TGTGCCAGCAGTTACCTAGACAGGGGGCACCAAGAGACCCAGTACTTC | CASSYLDRGHQETQYF
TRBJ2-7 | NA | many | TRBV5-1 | TGCGCCAGCAGCAACCCGACCGGGGAAGCCTACGAGCAGTACTTC | CASSNPTGEAYEQYF
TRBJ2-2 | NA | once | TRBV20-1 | TGCAGTGCTAGAGGCCAGGGGAACAGCGGGGAGCTGTTTTTT | CSARGQGNSGELFF
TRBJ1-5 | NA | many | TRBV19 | TGTGCCAGTAGTATGGGAGGGGGTCATCAGCCCCAGCATTTT | CASSMGGGHQPQHF
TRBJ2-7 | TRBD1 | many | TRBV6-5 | TGTGCCAGCAGTTTAACAGGGGGAAGGGTTGACGAGCAGTACTTC | CASSLTGGRVDEQYF
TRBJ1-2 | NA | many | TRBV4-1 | TGCGCCAGCAGCACTCTCCCGAGGGGCAACTATGGCTACACCTTC | CASSTLPRGNYGYTF
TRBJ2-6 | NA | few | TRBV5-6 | TGTGCCAGCAGCTCCTCACTCACTGGGGTCAACGTCCTGACTTTC | CASSSSLTGVNVLTF
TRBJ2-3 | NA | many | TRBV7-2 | TGTGCCAGCACCGAGGGGGGATACGCGGATACGCAGTATTTT | CASTEGGYADTQYF
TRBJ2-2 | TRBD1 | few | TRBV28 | TGTGCCAGTATGTCGGACAGGGCGTACACCGGGGAGCTGTTTTTT | CASMSDRAYTGELFF
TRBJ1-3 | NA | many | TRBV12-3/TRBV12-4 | TGTGCCAGCAGTGCCCTTGGGAACACCATATATTTT | CASSALGNTIYF
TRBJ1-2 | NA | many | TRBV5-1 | TGCGCCAGCAGCTTAGGCGATGTGGGGCTTAACTATGGCTACACCTTC | CASSLGDVGLNYGYTF
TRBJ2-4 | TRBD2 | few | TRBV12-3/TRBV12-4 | TGTGCCAGCGGGTGGGGAGGGCTGGCCAAAAACATTCAGTACTTC | CASGWGGLAKNIQYF
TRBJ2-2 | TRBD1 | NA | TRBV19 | TGTGCCAGTAGTTCAAGGGGGCTGAGCACCGGGGAGCTGTTTTTT | CASSSRGLSTGELFF
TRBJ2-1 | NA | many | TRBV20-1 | TGCAGTGCCGGGACGCCCTCCTACAATGAGCAGTTCTTC | CSAGTPSYNEQFF
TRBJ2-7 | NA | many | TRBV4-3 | TGCGCCAGCAGCCAAGACTCGGCAGGCTACGAGCAGTACTTC | CASSQDSAGYEQYF
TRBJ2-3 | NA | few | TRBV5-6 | TGTGCCAGCAGCTTGGAGGTAGTCAGCCTGATATTT | CASSLEVVSLIF
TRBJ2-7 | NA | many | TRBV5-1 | TGCGCCAGCAGCTTGAGCGTGGGCTCACTGTCCTACGAGCAGTACTTC | CASSLSVGSLSYEQYF